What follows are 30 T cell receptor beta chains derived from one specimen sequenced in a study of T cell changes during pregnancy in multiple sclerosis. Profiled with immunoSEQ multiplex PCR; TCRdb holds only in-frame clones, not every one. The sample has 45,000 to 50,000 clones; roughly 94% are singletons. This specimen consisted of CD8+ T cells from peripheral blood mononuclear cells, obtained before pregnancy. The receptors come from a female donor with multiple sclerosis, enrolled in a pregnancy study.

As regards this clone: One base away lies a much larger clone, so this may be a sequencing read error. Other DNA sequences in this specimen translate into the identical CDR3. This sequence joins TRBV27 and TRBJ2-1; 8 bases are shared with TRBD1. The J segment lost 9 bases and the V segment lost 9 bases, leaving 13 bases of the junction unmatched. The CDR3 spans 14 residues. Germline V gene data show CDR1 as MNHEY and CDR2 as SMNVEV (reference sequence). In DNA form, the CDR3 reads TGTGCCAGTACTCAGGGGGCAGGATTTGGTGAGCAGTTCTTC. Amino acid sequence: CASTQGAGFGEQFF.

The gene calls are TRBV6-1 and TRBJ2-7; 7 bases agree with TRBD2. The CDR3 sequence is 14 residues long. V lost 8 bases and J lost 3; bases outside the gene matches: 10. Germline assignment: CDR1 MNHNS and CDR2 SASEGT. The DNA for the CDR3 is TGTGCCAGCGGTTTCGGGGGGAGGGACTACGAGCAGTACTTC. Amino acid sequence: CASGFGGRDYEQYF.

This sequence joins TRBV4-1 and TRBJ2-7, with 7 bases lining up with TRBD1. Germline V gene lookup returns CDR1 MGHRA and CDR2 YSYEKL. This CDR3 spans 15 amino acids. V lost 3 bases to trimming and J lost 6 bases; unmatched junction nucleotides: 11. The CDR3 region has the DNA TGCGCCAGCAGCCATTTTGCGGACAGGCTCGCCGAGCAGTACTTC. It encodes CASSHFADRLAEQYF.

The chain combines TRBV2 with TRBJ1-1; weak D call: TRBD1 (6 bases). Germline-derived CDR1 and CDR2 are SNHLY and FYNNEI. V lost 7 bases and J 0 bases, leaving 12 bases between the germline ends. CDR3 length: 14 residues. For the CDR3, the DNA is TGTGCCAGCAACACAGGGTTGCTGAACACTGAAGCTTTCTTT. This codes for CASNTGLLNTEAFF.

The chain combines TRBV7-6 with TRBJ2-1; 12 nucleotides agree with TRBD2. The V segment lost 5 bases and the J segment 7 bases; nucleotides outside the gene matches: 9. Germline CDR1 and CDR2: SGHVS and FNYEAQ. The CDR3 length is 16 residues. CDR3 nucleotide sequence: TGTGCCAGCAGCCCTCTCGGACTAGCGGGGTTAAATGAGCAGTTCTTC. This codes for CASSPLGLAGLNEQFF.

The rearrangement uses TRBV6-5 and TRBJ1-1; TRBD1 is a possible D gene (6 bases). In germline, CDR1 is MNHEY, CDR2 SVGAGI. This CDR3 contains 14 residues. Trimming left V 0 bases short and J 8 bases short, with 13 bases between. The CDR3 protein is CASSYSKTGREAFF. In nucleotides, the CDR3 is TGTGCCAGCAGTTACTCGAAGACAGGAAGAGAAGCTTTCTTT.

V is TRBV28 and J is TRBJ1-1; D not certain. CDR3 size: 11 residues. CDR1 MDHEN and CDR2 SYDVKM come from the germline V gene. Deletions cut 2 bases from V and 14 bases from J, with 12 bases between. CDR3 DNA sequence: TGTGCCAGCAGTTTAAGCCGGGAGGAATTCTTT. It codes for CASSLSREEFF.

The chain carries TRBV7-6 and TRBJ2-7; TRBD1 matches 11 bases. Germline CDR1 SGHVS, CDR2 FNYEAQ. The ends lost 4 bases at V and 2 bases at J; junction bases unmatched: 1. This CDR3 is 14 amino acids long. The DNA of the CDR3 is TGTGCCAGCAGCTCGGGACAGGGGGCCTACGAGCAGTACTTC. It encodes CASSSGQGAYEQYF.

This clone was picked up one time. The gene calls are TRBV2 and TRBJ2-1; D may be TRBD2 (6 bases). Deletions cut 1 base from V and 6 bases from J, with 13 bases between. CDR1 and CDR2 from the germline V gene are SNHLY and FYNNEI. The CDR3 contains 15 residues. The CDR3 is CASSEDHGRANEQFF. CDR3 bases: TGTGCCAGCAGTGAAGATCACGGGAGAGCCAATGAGCAGTTCTTC.

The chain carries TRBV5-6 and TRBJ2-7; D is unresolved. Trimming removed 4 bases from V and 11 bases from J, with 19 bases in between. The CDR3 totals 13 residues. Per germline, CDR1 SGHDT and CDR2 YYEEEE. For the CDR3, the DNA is TGTGCCAGCAGCGCCTCTTTGCAAGGAGTTGAGTACTTC. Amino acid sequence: CASSASLQGVEYF.

The CDR3 reads CASSVEAGLSYNEQFF. As DNA, the CDR3 is TGTGCCAGCAGCGTAGAGGCGGGTCTATCCTACAATGAGCAGTTCTTC. The J gene is TRBJ2-1, the V gene TRBV9, with TRBD2 as a possible D gene (5 bases). The CDR3 is 16 amino acids. Trimming cost V 0 bases and J 1 base, with 11 bases left between them. From germline, CDR1 is SGDLS and CDR2 YYNGEE.

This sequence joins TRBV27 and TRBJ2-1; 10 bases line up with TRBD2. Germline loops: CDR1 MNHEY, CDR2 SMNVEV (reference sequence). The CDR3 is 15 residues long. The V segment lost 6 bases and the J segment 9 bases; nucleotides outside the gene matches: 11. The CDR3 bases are TGTGCCAGCAGCCCGACCAATCTAGCGGGAGTTGAGCAGTTCTTC. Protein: CASSPTNLAGVEQFF.

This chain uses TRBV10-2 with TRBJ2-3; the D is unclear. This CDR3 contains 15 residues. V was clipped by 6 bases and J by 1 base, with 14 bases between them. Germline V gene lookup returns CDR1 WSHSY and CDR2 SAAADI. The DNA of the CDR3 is TGCGCCAGCAGCCTGGCGCTGACTGGCACAGATACGCAGTATTTT. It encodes CASSLALTGTDTQYF.

CDR3 sequence (DNA): TGTGCCAGCAGTTCCTTTAGACGGGGGAGCTCCTACGAGCAGTACTTC. It translates to CASSSFRRGSSYEQYF. This chain joins TRBV6-6 and TRBJ2-7, with TRBD2 as a possible D gene (6 bases). The CDR3 loop spans 16 amino acids. CDR1 is MNHNY and CDR2 is SVGAGI in the germline V gene (reference sequence). V was cut by 4 bases and J by 0 bases, with 16 bases left in between.

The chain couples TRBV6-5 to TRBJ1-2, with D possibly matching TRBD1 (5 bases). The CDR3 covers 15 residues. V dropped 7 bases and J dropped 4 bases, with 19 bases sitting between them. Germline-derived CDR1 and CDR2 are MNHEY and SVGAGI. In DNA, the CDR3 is TGTGCCAGCACCCAGACAGCCCTTGCTACCTATGGCTACACCTTC. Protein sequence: CASTQTALATYGYTF.

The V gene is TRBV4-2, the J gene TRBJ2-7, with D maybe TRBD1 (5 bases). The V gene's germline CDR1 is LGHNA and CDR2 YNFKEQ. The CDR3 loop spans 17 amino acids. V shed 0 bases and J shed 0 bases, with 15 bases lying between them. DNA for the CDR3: TGTGCCAGCAGCCAAGATGGGGTGGGGCCCAGCTCCTACGAGCAGTACTTC. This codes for CASSQDGVGPSSYEQYF.

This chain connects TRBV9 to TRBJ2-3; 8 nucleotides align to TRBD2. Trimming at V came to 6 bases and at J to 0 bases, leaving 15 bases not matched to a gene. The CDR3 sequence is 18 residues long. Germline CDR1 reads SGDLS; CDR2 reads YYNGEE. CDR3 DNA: TGTGCCAGCACCCACCCGGGAGGGGCTAGCGAAAGCACAGATACGCAGTATTTT. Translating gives CASTHPGGASESTDTQYF.

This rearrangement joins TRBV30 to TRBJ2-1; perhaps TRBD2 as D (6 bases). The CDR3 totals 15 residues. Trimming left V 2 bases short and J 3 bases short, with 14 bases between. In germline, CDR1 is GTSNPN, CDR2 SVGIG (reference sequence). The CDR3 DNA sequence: TGTGCCTGGAGTCTCGGGACTGGGAGCTACAATGAGCAGTTCTTC. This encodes CAWSLGTGSYNEQFF.

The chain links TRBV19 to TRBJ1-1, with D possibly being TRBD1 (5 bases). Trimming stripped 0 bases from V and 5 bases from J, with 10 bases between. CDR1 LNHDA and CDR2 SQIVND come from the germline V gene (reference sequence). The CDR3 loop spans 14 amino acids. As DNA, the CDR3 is TGTGCCAGTAGTATAGACGGGGGGGGTACTGAAGCTTTCTTT. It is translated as CASSIDGGGTEAFF.

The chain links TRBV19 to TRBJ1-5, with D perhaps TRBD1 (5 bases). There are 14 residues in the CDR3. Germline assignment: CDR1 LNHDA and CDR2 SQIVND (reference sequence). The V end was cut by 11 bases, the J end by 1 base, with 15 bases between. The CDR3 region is CASRGRGSNQPQHF. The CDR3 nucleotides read TGTGCCTCACGGGGGAGAGGAAGCAATCAGCCCCAGCATTTT. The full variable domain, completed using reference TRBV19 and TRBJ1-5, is DGGITQSPKYLFRKEGQNVTLSCEQNLNHDAMYWYRQDPGQGLRLIYYSQIVNDFQKGDIAEGYSVSREKKESFPLTVTSAQKNPTAFYLCASRGRGSNQPQHFGDGTRLSIL.

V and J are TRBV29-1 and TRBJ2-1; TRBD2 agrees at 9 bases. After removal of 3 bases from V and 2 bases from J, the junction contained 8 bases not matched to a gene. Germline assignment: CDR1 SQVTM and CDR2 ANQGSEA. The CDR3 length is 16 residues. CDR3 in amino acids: CSVDSASGTTYNEQFF. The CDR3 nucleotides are TGCAGCGTTGATTCGGCTAGCGGGACTACCTACAATGAGCAGTTCTTC.

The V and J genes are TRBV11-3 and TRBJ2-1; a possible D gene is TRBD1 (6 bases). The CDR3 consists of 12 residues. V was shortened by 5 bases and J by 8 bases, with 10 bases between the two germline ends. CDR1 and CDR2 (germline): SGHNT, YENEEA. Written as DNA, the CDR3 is TGTGCCAGCAGCCATGGACAGCATGAGCAGTTCTTC. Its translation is CASSHGQHEQFF.

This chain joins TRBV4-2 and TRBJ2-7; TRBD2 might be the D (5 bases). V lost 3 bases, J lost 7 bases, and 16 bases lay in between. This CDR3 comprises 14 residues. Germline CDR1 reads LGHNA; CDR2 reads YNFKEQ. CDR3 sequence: CASSHARGPREQYF. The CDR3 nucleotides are TGTGCCAGCAGCCACGCCCGGGGTCCTAGGGAGCAGTACTTC.

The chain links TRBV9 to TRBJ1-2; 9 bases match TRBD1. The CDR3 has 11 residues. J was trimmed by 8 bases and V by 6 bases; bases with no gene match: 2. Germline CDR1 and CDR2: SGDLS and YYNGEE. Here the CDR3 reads CASTDRGGYTF. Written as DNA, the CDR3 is TGTGCCAGCACCGACAGGGGGGGCTACACCTTC.

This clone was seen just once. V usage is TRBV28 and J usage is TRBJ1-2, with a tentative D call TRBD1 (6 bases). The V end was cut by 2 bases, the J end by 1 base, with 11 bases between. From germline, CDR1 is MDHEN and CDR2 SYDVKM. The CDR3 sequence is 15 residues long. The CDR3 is CASSLGQTINYGYTF. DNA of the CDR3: TGTGCCAGCAGTTTAGGACAGACTATTAACTATGGCTACACCTTC.

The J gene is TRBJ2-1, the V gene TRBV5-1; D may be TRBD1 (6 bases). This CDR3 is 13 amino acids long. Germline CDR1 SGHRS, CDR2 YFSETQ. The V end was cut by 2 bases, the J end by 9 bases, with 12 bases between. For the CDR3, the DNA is TGCGCCAGCAGCTTCTCAGGGGCAACTGAGCAGTTCTTC. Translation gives CASSFSGATEQFF.

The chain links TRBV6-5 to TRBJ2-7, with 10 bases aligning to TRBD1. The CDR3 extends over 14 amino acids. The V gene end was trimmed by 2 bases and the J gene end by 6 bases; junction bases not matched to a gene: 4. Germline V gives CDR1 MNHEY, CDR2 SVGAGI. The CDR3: CASSYEGDRGEQYF. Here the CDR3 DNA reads TGTGCCAGCAGTTACGAGGGGGACAGGGGCGAGCAGTACTTC.

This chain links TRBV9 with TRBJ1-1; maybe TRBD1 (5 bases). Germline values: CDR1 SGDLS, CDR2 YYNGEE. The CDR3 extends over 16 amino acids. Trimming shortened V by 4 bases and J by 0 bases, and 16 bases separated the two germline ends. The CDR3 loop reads CASSLGGGLMNTEAFF. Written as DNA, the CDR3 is TGTGCCAGCAGCTTAGGCGGGGGATTAATGAACACTGAAGCTTTCTTT.

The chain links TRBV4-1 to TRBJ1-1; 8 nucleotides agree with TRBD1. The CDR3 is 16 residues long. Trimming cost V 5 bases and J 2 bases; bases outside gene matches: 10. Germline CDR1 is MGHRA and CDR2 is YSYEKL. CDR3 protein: CASSYSPGQVNTEAFF. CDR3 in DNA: TGCGCCAGCAGCTACTCCCCGGGACAGGTAAACACTGAAGCTTTCTTT.

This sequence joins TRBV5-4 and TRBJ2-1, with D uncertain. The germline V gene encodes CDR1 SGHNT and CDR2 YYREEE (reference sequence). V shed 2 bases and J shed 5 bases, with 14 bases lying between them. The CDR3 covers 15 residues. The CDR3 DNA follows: TGTGCCAGCAGCTTTTCAGTCACAGAGAACAATGAGCAGTTCTTC. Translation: CASSFSVTENNEQFF.